A single sample is the source of the 28 T cell receptor beta chains below, sequenced in a study of breast tumors, draining lymph nodes, adjacent tissues. TCRdb called the multiplex PCR reads again in MiXCR, with one record for every CDR3 protein. The sample has some 250,000 distinct CDR3 sequences; less than 35% are singletons. Breast cancer patients provided tissue from their axillary draining lymph nodes. What was sequenced was axillary lymph node tissue. The receptors come from a female donor with breast cancer. Some clones in this sample may be carry-over from other donors' samples.

This clonotype was observed at least ten times. V gene TRBV6-6 combines with J gene TRBJ1-6, with D perhaps TRBD1 (5 bases). Germline values: CDR1 MNHNY, CDR2 SVGAGI (reference sequence). CDR3 length: 16 amino acids. V shed 3 bases and J shed 3 bases, with 12 bases lying between them. The CDR3 DNA is TGTGCCAGCAGTTATGGGCAGGGAGGCTATAATTCACCCCTCCACTTT. Translated: CASSYGQGGYNSPLHF.

Ten or more counts support this clonotype. The CDR3 region has the DNA TGTGCCAGCAGGTGGGGGGAGCTTGCAGATACGCAGTATTTT. Residues: CASRWGELADTQYF. This chain joins TRBV7-3 and TRBJ2-3, with D perhaps matching TRBD2 (6 bases). The germline V gene has CDR1 SGHTA and CDR2 FQGTGA. This CDR3 contains 14 residues. V lost 6 bases and J lost 4, with 14 bases in between.

This clonotype was observed a handful of times. Given a much more abundant clone one base away, this may be a read error. The V call is TRBV10-2, the J call TRBJ1-5; a possible D gene is TRBD1 (6 bases). The CDR3 has 14 amino acids. Germline V gene lookup returns CDR1 WSHSY and CDR2 SAAADI. The CDR3 coding sequence is TGCGCCAACAGTGAGGGGGGGCTGGGTCAGCCCCAGCATTTT. It codes for CANSEGGLGQPQHF.

This clonotype was picked up many times. The chain has TRBV9 and TRBJ1-4, with D uncertain. Germline CDR1 is SGDLS and CDR2 is YYNGEE. The CDR3 loop spans 13 amino acids. V lost 0 bases, J lost 10 bases, and 10 bases lay in between. Written as DNA, the CDR3 is TGTGCCAGCAGCGTAGAGACGGATGCAAAACTGTTTTTT. This gives the protein CASSVETDAKLFF. Combining the CDR3 with reference TRBV9 and TRBJ1-4 gives the whole variable domain DSGVTQTPKHLITATGQRVTLRCSPRSGDLSVYWYQQSLDQGLQFLIQYYNGEERAKGNILERFSAQQFPDLHSELNLSSLELGDSALYFCASSVETDAKLFFGSGTQLSVL.

This clonotype was seen only once. This chain joins TRBV28 and TRBJ1-4; tentative D call: TRBD1 (5 bases). The V gene's germline CDR1 is MDHEN and CDR2 SYDVKM. The germline V and J ends were trimmed by 6 bases and 8 bases, with 16 bases remaining between them. The CDR3 consists of 14 residues. CDR3 sequence (DNA): TGTGCCAGCAGAACGGGGGGTCCTGTGGAAAAACTGTTTTTT. It encodes CASRTGGPVEKLFF.

This clonotype came up many times. The rearrangement uses TRBV12-3 or TRBV12-4 and TRBJ2-3; D is tentatively TRBD1 or TRBD2 (6 bases each). The CDR3 length is 16 residues. Trimming cost V 5 bases and J 2 bases, with 17 bases left between them. The CDR3 nucleotides read TGTGCCAGCAGTCGAGACCGAGGGGGGATCACAGATACGCAGTATTTT. It codes for CASSRDRGGITDTQYF.

The chain uses TRBV19 and TRBJ2-2, with D tentatively TRBD1 or TRBD2 (5 bases each). Germline lookup yields CDR1 LNHDA and CDR2 SQIVND (reference sequence). The CDR3 sequence is 14 residues long. Trimming pared 6 bases from V and 5 bases from J, leaving 13 bases between. DNA for the CDR3: TGTGCCAGTAGCCCGGGGCGCCAGACCGGGGAGCTGTTTTTT. Protein product: CASSPGRQTGELFF.

In the case of this clonotype: A much bigger clone sits one base away, suggesting this may be a read error. The chain employs TRBV20-1 and TRBJ2-3, with 10 bases matching TRBD2. CDR1 and CDR2 (germline): DFQATT, SNEGSKA (reference sequence). V lost 5 bases to trimming and J lost 8 bases; unmatched junction nucleotides: 10. The CDR3 has 14 amino acids. The CDR3 region has the DNA TGCAGTGCTGAAGCGGGAGGGCCGTTGGCTACGCAGTATTTT. Translating gives CSAEAGGPLATQYF.

This clonotype was picked up many times. The genes are TRBV20-1 and TRBJ2-1, with 15 positions matching TRBD2. The V gene end was trimmed by 3 bases and the J gene end by 7 bases; junction bases not matched to a gene: 4. The V gene's germline CDR1 is DFQATT and CDR2 SNEGSKA (reference sequence). The length of the CDR3 is 15 residues. The CDR3 bases are TGCAGTGCTAGTGGACTAGCGGGAGGGCGGAATGAGCAGTTCTTC. It is translated as CSASGLAGGRNEQFF.

V is TRBV20-1 and J is TRBJ1-1; 8 bases match TRBD1. Germline assignment: CDR1 DFQATT and CDR2 SNEGSKA (reference sequence). The V and J ends lost 0 bases and 5 bases, in that order; junction bases with no gene match: 2. The CDR3 has 13 amino acids. The CDR3 region has the DNA TGCAGTGCTAGAGACAGGGGGCGGACTGAAGCTTTCTTT. It translates to CSARDRGRTEAFF.

This clonotype was observed a single time. An end of the junction differs from the germline gene, which may be a read error. This chain connects TRBV12-3 or TRBV12-4 to TRBJ2-7, with D possibly matching TRBD2 (6 bases). This CDR3 comprises 15 residues. The CDR3 DNA reads TGTGCCAGCAGTTTAACGGGGGTGGCTTCCTACGAGCAGTGCTTC. It encodes CASSLTGVASYEQCF.

Ten or more counts support this clonotype. This chain links TRBV7-9 with TRBJ2-1; tentatively, D is TRBD2 (6 bases). The CDR3 extends over 15 amino acids. V was shortened by 4 bases and J by 9 bases, with 19 bases between the two germline ends. In germline, CDR1 is SEHNR, CDR2 FQNEAQ (reference sequence). The chain's CDR3 is CASSYLGAGIIEQFF. CDR3 nucleotide sequence: TGTGCCAGCAGCTACCTCGGGGCGGGAATAATTGAGCAGTTCTTC.

This clonotype was counted at least ten times. The rearrangement joins TRBV30 to TRBJ1-6; TRBD1 is a possible D gene (5 bases). Germline-derived CDR1 and CDR2 are GTSNPN and SVGIG (reference sequence). The CDR3 contains 13 residues. V lost 0 bases and J 9 bases, leaving 9 bases between the germline ends. CDR3 DNA sequence: TGTGCCTGGAGTGTAGGTACAGGTTCACCCCTCCACTTT. Protein: CAWSVGTGSPLHF.

This chain connects TRBV11-2 to TRBJ2-5; 8 bases are shared with TRBD1. This CDR3 comprises 15 residues. V shed 5 bases and J 3 bases; nucleotides not matched to a gene: 8. The germline V gene encodes CDR1 SGHAT and CDR2 FQNNGV. Written as DNA, the CDR3 is TGTGCCAGCAGCCTTCAGGGACAGGCAAAAGAGACCCAGTACTTC. Translation: CASSLQGQAKETQYF.

A word on this clonotype: Mismatch with germline at one junction end may stem from a read error. The chain links TRBV6-5 to TRBJ1-6; D not resolved. The length of the CDR3 is 15 residues. Germline CDR1 MNHEY, CDR2 SVGAGI. Here the CDR3 DNA reads TGTACCAGCACCCCGGGCCGGTTGAATAATTCACCCCTCCACTTT. Translated, it gives CTSTPGRLNNSPLHF.

This clonotype was recorded only once. The rearrangement links TRBV20-1 to TRBJ1-6; possibly TRBD1 for D (5 bases). From germline, CDR1 is DFQATT and CDR2 SNEGSKA (reference sequence). The V gene lost 2 bases and the J gene lost 9 bases, with 14 bases spanning the gap. The CDR3 runs to 14 residues. CDR3 DNA sequence: TGCAGTGCTAGAACTAGCGGGGGAACTTCACCCCTCCACTTT. Translated: CSARTSGGTSPLHF.

Concerning this clonotype itself: One junction end disagrees with the germline gene, perhaps due to a read error. CDR3 sequence: CASSLSLRGGKQGTQYF. The DNA for the CDR3 is TGTGCCAGCAGTTTGTCCCTCAGGGGGGGAAAGCAAGGGACCCAGTACTTC. The chain uses TRBV11-2 and TRBJ2-5, with D perhaps being TRBD1 or TRBD2 (7 bases each). The CDR3 runs to 17 residues. The V gene's germline CDR1 is SGHAT and CDR2 FQNNGV.

This clonotype was counted ten times or more. The genes are TRBV20-1 and TRBJ2-7; D ambiguous. Germline loops: CDR1 DFQATT, CDR2 SNEGSKA (reference sequence). This CDR3 contains 11 residues. Trimming took 3 bases from V and 3 from J, leaving 6 bases between them. CDR3 sequence reads: CSARALYEQYF. Written as DNA, the CDR3 is TGCAGTGCTAGGGCCCTCTACGAGCAGTACTTC.

V is TRBV5-6 and J is TRBJ2-4; 10 positions agree with TRBD2. Per germline, CDR1 SGHDT and CDR2 YYEEEE. Unmatched junction bases numbered 15, after V lost 3 bases and J lost 9 bases. The CDR3 spans 17 residues. The CDR3 region is CASSSLSGRASDSIQYF. The CDR3, as DNA: TGTGCCAGCAGCTCTCTCAGCGGGAGGGCCAGCGATAGCATTCAGTACTTC.

About this clonotype: A much more abundant neighbour one base away suggests this may be a read error. The V gene is TRBV7-9, the J gene TRBJ1-2, with 9 positions matching TRBD1. The CDR3 is 15 amino acids. From germline, CDR1 is SEHNR and CDR2 FQNEAQ (reference sequence). CDR3 sequence reads: CASSLKGQGNYGYPF. The CDR3 bases are TGTGCCAGCAGCTTAAAGGGACAGGGTAATTATGGCTACCCCTTC.

This clonotype has at least ten counts. The chain carries TRBV2 and TRBJ1-1; D is perhaps TRBD1 (5 bases). The germline gives CDR1 SNHLY, CDR2 FYNNEI. This CDR3 is 12 amino acids long. V lost 5 bases, J lost 1 base, and 5 bases lay in between. CDR3 residues: CASSTGNTEAFF. DNA for the CDR3: TGTGCCAGCAGTACAGGGAACACTGAAGCTTTCTTT.

This clonotype has at least ten counts. The chain is built from TRBV7-3 and TRBJ2-1; maybe TRBD2 (7 bases). The V gene lost 5 bases and the J gene lost 6 bases, with 14 bases spanning the gap. The CDR3 contains 14 residues. Per germline, CDR1 SGHTA and CDR2 FQGTGA. CDR3 protein: CASSTRGGSNEQFF. CDR3 nucleotide sequence: TGTGCCAGCAGCACAAGGGGGGGTAGCAATGAGCAGTTCTTC.

This clonotype was counted many times. A much bigger clone sits one base away, suggesting this may be a read error. The chain links TRBV6-4 to TRBJ2-7, with a weak D call TRBD1 (5 bases). V was trimmed by 5 bases and J by 11 bases, leaving 16 bases between them. CDR1 MRHNA and CDR2 SNTAGT come from the germline V gene. There are 12 residues in the CDR3. In nucleotides, the CDR3 is TGTGCCAGCAGTCCCGCGACAGCCGTGGAGTACTTC. Translated: CASSPATAVEYF.

In the case of this clonotype: This CDR3 is missing its conserved last phenylalanine or tryptophan, likely due to a read error. The DNA is omitted, as the CDR3 cannot be located on it reliably, and the CDR3 follows TCRdb's listing. The chain has TRBV15 and TRBJ2-2; the table's D call TRBD1 went unverified against the DNA. The CDR3 has 14 amino acids, counting both end residues. Germline lookup yields CDR1 LNHNV and CDR2 YYDKDF (reference sequence). This CDR3 reads CATSREDRAGELLL.

Points on this clonotype: This clone may be a read error of a much larger clone one base away. V is TRBV5-1 and J is TRBJ2-5, with D possibly TRBD2 on 6 matching bases. The germline gives CDR1 SGHRS, CDR2 YFSETQ. Trimming took 1 base from V and 2 from J, leaving 15 bases between them. This CDR3 has 16 residues. The CDR3 reads CASSLSAAGPQETQYF. CDR3 DNA: TGCGCCAGCAGCTTGTCCGCAGCGGGCCCACAAGAGACCCAGTACTTC.

CDR3: CSARRELGEQYF. For the CDR3, the DNA is TGCAGTGCTAGGCGGGAACTTGGTGAGCAGTATTTT. This chain joins TRBV20-1 and TRBJ2-3; a possible D gene is TRBD2 (6 bases). Trimming took off 3 bases at V and 11 bases at J, with 15 bases between the two ends. There are 12 residues in the CDR3. The germline CDR1 and CDR2 sequences are DFQATT and SNEGSKA (reference sequence).

This clonotype was recorded only once. The missing conserved phenylalanine or tryptophan at the end of this CDR3 makes a read error likely. No DNA is shown, since the ends of the CDR3 on it are uncertain; the CDR3 is the one TCRdb lists. The chain carries TRBV7-9 and TRBJ1-4. Germline lookup yields CDR1 SEHNR and CDR2 FQNEAQ (reference sequence). The CDR3 spans 8 residues, counting both ends. CDR3 region: CASSLGGR.

This clonotype has at least ten counts. The chain is built from TRBV28 and TRBJ1-6; D is undetermined. Germline V gene data show CDR1 as MDHEN and CDR2 as SYDVKM. Between the trimmed V and J ends, which lost 2 bases and 2 bases, there was a span of 4 bases. There are 14 residues in the CDR3. Here the CDR3 DNA reads TGTGCCAGCAGTTTAAACACCTATAATTCACCCCTCCACTTT. Its protein is CASSLNTYNSPLHF. The full variable domain, its missing parts supplied by reference TRBV28 and TRBJ1-6, is DVKVTQSSRYLVKRTGEKVFLECVQDMDHENMFWYRQDPGLGLRLIYFSYDVKMKEKGDIPEGYSVSREKKERFSLILESASTNQTSMYLCASSLNTYNSPLHFGNGTRLTVT.